Presented here are 10 T cell receptor beta chains from one specimen sequenced in a study of human T cells and chemical hapten exposure (dated by TCRdb to the early 2020s). Per the publication, the time point label means: healthy volunteer bleed at 6 weeks. Unfractionated whole blood was collected in Tempus Blood RNA tubes, and total RNA was extracted from that blood. To prepare the library, RACE was applied. The sample was run on a NextSeq 500. Through fastp at Q25 and MiXCR, TCRdb rebuilt clones from the public reads, retaining in-frame beta chains. Every CDR3 protein is listed once, alongside the most common genes and DNA of its rows. The table for this sample lists some 40,000 distinct CDR3 sequences; 3% to 4.5% of them were counted only once. The ten largest make up about 5.6% of the sample. Sequenced material: whole blood. The origin of the receptors is a human donor in good health. Some clones in this sample may be carry-over from other donors' samples.

A word on this clonotype: A much larger clonotype is one base distant, so this may be a read error. CDR3 nucleotide sequence: TGTGACAGCAGTCCGCGGGGGAATCAGCCCCAGCATTTT. Protein product: CDSSPRGNQPQHF. This chain connects TRBV27 to TRBJ1-5, with D possibly TRBD1 on 5 matching bases. This CDR3 has 13 residues. In germline, CDR1 is MNHEY, CDR2 SMNVEV (reference sequence).

This clonotype came up many times. This chain joins TRBV12-3 or TRBV12-4 and TRBJ2-7; the D gene is possibly TRBD2 (6 bases). This CDR3 region has 15 residues. Between the trimmed V and J ends, which lost 2 bases and 7 bases, there was a span of 18 bases. CDR3 coding DNA: TGTGCCAGCAGTTTACAGCGGGCCCCCTCTACTGAGCAGTACTTC. Protein: CASSLQRAPSTEQYF.

The V and J genes are TRBV13 and TRBJ1-4; D is unclear. Germline values: CDR1 PRHDT, CDR2 FYEKMQ (reference sequence). The V and J ends lost 5 bases and 4 bases respectively, with 14 bases between them. This CDR3 is built from 15 residues. The CDR3 loop is CASSRLREDNEKLFF. Here the CDR3 DNA reads TGTGCCAGCAGCCGATTACGGGAGGATAATGAAAAACTGTTTTTT.

This clonotype has at least ten counts. The chain joins TRBV29-1 to TRBJ2-7, with D perhaps TRBD1 (6 bases). The V and J ends lost 4 bases and 3 bases respectively, with 13 bases between them. Germline CDR1 and CDR2: SQVTM and ANQGSEA. The CDR3 length is 13 residues. The CDR3 nucleotides read TGCAGCGTTGGGGATGACAGGAGCTACGAGCAGTACTTC. Translation: CSVGDDRSYEQYF.

At least ten counts were recorded for this clonotype. The chain couples TRBV7-9 to TRBJ2-2, with D maybe TRBD2 (6 bases). V shed 5 bases and J shed 4 bases, with 17 bases lying between them. Germline lookup yields CDR1 SEHNR and CDR2 FQNEAQ (reference sequence). The CDR3 spans 16 residues. The CDR3 here is CASSQLSPRGTGELFF. For the CDR3, the DNA is TGTGCCAGCAGCCAGCTATCCCCGCGGGGCACCGGGGAGCTGTTTTTT.

This clonotype has just a few counts. The CDR3 bases are TGTGCCATCAGTGGCGGTGAAAAACTGTTTTTT. It yields the protein CAISGGEKLFF. This chain joins TRBV10-3 and TRBJ1-4; no firm D call. The V end lost 4 bases, the J end lost 7 bases, and 4 bases lay between the germline ends. CDR3 length equals 11 residues. Germline CDR1 and CDR2: ENHRY and SYGVKD.

This clonotype was seen ten or more times. This chain links TRBV11-2 with TRBJ2-1; tentatively, D is TRBD2 (5 bases). The V and J ends lost 5 bases and 8 bases respectively, with 19 bases between them. Germline V gene sequence: CDR1 SGHAT, CDR2 FQNNGV. The CDR3 has 15 amino acids. CDR3 amino acids: CASSGGGGFTYEQFF. The CDR3 nucleotides read TGTGCCAGCAGCGGAGGCGGAGGATTTACCTATGAGCAGTTCTTC.

This clonotype came up many times. The rearrangement uses TRBV6-6 and TRBJ1-1; D is ambiguous. CDR1 is MNHNY, CDR2 SVGAGI, per germline (reference sequence). The V gene lost 6 bases and the J gene lost 7 bases, with 15 bases spanning the gap. This CDR3 spans 13 amino acids. In DNA, the CDR3 is TGTGCCAGCAGCCTTACACCTCCGGGTGAAGCTTTCTTT. Translated: CASSLTPPGEAFF.

This clonotype was picked up a small number of times. V is TRBV27 and J is TRBJ1-1; 7 bases map to TRBD1. Per the germline V gene, CDR1 is MNHEY and CDR2 is SMNVEV (reference sequence). This CDR3 has 13 residues. Trimming at V came to 3 bases and at J to 4 bases, leaving 2 bases not matched to a gene. CDR3 bases: TGTGCCAGCAGTTTTTACAGGGGCACTGAAGCTTTCTTT. It codes for CASSFYRGTEAFF.

The chain joins TRBV7-9 to TRBJ1-2; D is possibly TRBD1 (5 bases). CDR1 and CDR2 from the germline V gene are SEHNR and FQNEAQ (reference sequence). This CDR3 is 14 amino acids long. Trimming stripped 3 bases from V and 2 bases from J, with 10 bases between. The CDR3 nucleotides are TGTGCCAGCAGCTTCTTTCAGGGAAACTATGGCTACACCTTC. Protein sequence: CASSFFQGNYGYTF. The entire variable domain, with the rest obtained from reference TRBV7-9 and TRBJ1-2, is as follows: DTGVSQNPRHKITKRGQNVTFRCDPISEHNRLYWYRQTLGQGPEFLTYFQNEAQLEKSRLLSDRFSAERPKGSFSTLEIQRTEQGDSAMYLCASSFFQGNYGYTFGSGTRLTVV.